This TCR beta chain is from a study of memory CD4+ T cells and cytomegalovirus serostatus. Turning to the study itself: Of the healthy Belgian adults, several were CMV seropositive and 20 to 30 seronegative.

The sort gate was single viable CD3+CD4+CD8-CD45RO+ cells for memory CD4+ T cells. Total CD4+ T cells were enriched by CD4 positive selection. Findings and limits, study-wide: Each of roughly 65 CMV-associated TCRbeta sequences occurred in one to five individuals.

There are a few counts of this clone. The antigen is not known. Per the original methods: After removing out-of-frame reads, around 2 million distinct TCRbeta sequences remained. Sequenced by immunoSEQ multiplex PCR; TCRdb stores in-frame clones only, minus some. Clone size and the V and J calls come from that table; the DNA yielded D and trimming. The sample includes about 58,000 clones, 82% of them seen just once. V lost 4 bases, J lost 0 bases, and 12 bases lay in between. The CDR3 loop spans 15 amino acids. Germline V lookup: CDR1 SGHRS, CDR2 YFSETQ. The sequence derives from an adult in good health and CMV-seronegative. Some clones in this sample may be carry-over from other donors' samples. The rearrangement joins TRBV5-1 to TRBJ2-3; D remains unclear. The sample comprised memory CD4+ T cells from blood. This CDR3 reads CASSIHGLSTDTQYF. The CDR3 nucleotides read TGCGCCAGCAGCATCCACGGCCTTAGCACAGATACGCAGTATTTT.